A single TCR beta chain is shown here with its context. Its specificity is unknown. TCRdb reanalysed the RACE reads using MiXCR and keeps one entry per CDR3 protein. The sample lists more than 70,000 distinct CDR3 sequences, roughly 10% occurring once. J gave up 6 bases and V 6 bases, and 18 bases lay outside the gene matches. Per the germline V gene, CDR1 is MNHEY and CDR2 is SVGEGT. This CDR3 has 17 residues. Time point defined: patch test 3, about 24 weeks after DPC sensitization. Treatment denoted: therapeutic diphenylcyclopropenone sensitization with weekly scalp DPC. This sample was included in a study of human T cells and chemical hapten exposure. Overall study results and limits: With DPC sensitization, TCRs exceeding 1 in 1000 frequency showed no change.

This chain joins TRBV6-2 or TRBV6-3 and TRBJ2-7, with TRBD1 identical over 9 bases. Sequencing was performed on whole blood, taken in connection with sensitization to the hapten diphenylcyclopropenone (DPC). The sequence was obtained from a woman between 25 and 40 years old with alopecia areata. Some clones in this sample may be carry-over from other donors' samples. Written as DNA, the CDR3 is TGTGCCAGCAGCCACCCAGGGACAGGGAACCAGGTGCGCGAGCAGTACTTC. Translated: CASSHPGTGNQVREQYF.